Below are 7 T cell receptor beta chains sequenced from a single sample in a study of shared clonotypes between healthy human individuals. Only in-frame clones appear in the TCRdb table, and some are missing; sequencing was by immunoSEQ multiplex PCR. The sample shows hundreds of thousands of clones, almost 97% of them seen only once. Sequencing was done on a sample of naive CD4+ T cells sorted from blood. Regarding subset: CD45RA+ positively selected. These receptors all come from a woman aged 25 to 39 in good health.

CDR3 sequence (DNA): TGTGCCAGCAGCCCCCGGGCCAACTCTGGGGCCAACGTCCTGACTTTC. Its protein product is CASSPRANSGANVLTF. This sequence joins TRBV4-2 and TRBJ2-6; no definite D call. The CDR3 sequence is 16 residues long. Between the trimmed V and J ends, which lost 4 bases and 0 bases, there was a span of 10 bases. Germline values: CDR1 LGHNA, CDR2 YNFKEQ.

The chain carries TRBV7-2 and TRBJ2-2; D is uncertain. V was shortened by 1 base and J by 6 bases, with 6 bases between the two germline ends. The CDR3 runs to 13 residues. Per germline, CDR1 SGHTA and CDR2 FQGNSA. The CDR3 spells CASSLDGAGELFF. Here the CDR3 DNA reads TGTGCCAGCAGCTTAGATGGTGCCGGGGAGCTGTTTTTT.

The V and J genes are TRBV29-1 and TRBJ2-5; 7 bases are shared with TRBD1. Looked up from germline, CDR1 is SQVTM and CDR2 is ANQGSEA. The CDR3 is made up of 14 amino acids. Trimming removed 8 bases from V and 3 bases from J; junction bases left unmatched: 12. The CDR3 bases are TGCAGCACCTCGACCGGGACAGTTAAAGAGACCCAGTACTTC. Its protein is CSTSTGTVKETQYF. The whole variable domain, remainder taken from reference TRBV29-1 and TRBJ2-5, is SAVISQKPSRDICQRGTSLTIQCQVDSQVTMMFWYRQQPGQSLTLIATANQGSEATYESGFVIDKFPISRPNLTFSTLTVSNMSPEDSSIYLCSTSTGTVKETQYFGPGTRLLVL.

The CDR3 loop reads CASSPQGASNTEAFF. The CDR3 DNA sequence: TGTGCCAGCTCACCTCAGGGGGCATCGAACACTGAAGCTTTCTTT. The chain carries TRBV18 and TRBJ1-1; 8 bases agree with TRBD1. Germline CDR1 KGHSH, CDR2 LQKENI. CDR3 length: 15 amino acids. With V trimmed by 3 bases and J by 1 base, 4 bases remained unmatched. Combining the CDR3 with reference TRBV18 and TRBJ1-1 gives the whole variable domain NAGVMQNPRHLVRRRGQEARLRCSPMKGHSHVYWYRQLPEEGLKFMVYLQKENIIDESGMPKERFSAEFPKEGPSILRIQQVVRGDSAAYFCASSPQGASNTEAFFGQGTRLTVV.

The chain uses TRBV5-1 and TRBJ2-7; TRBD1 aligns across 8 bases. Germline trimming cut 4 bases from V and 5 bases from J; bases unmatched to any gene: 11. Per the germline V gene, CDR1 is SGHRS and CDR2 is YFSETQ. The CDR3 loop spans 15 amino acids. The CDR3 bases are TGCGCCAGCAGCGGGGCCCGGGACAGGCTCGACGAGCAGTACTTC. Translation: CASSGARDRLDEQYF.

The chain carries TRBV30 and TRBJ2-5; D might be TRBD1 (6 bases). CDR1 and CDR2 from the germline V gene are GTSNPN and SVGIG (reference sequence). The V gene lost 4 bases and the J gene lost 5 bases, with 11 bases spanning the gap. This CDR3 comprises 12 residues. CDR3 sequence reads: CAWTQGGETQYF. In DNA, the CDR3 is TGTGCCTGGACACAGGGCGGCGAGACCCAGTACTTC.

The chain couples TRBV6-5 to TRBJ2-5, with D possibly TRBD2 on 5 matching bases. Trimming stripped 2 bases from V and 11 bases from J, with 18 bases between. From germline, CDR1 is MNHEY and CDR2 SVGAGI. CDR3 length: 14 amino acids. CDR3 in DNA: TGTGCCAGCAGTTACGGGCTGACCCTCGGGGAGCAGTACTTC. It codes for CASSYGLTLGEQYF.